This T cell receptor beta chain appears in the sequencing data of a study of blood T cell repertoires in COVID-19. The table came from immunoSEQ multiplex PCR; TCRdb's copy has only in-frame clones and leaves some out. The sample holds about 170,000 clones, roughly four fifths seen once. Germline V gene lookup returns CDR1 LGHNA and CDR2 YSLEER. The CDR3 spans 16 residues. Between the trimmed V and J ends, which lost 1 base and 6 bases, there was a span of 15 bases. The sequence came from a man aged 40-55 years who had recovered from COVID-19. The chain combines TRBV4-3 with TRBJ2-2; D might be TRBD1 (6 bases). Sequencing input: peripheral blood. The CDR3 sequence: CASSQAHRDKPGELFF. The DNA of the CDR3 is TGCGCCAGCAGCCAAGCCCACAGGGATAAACCCGGGGAGCTGTTTTTT.